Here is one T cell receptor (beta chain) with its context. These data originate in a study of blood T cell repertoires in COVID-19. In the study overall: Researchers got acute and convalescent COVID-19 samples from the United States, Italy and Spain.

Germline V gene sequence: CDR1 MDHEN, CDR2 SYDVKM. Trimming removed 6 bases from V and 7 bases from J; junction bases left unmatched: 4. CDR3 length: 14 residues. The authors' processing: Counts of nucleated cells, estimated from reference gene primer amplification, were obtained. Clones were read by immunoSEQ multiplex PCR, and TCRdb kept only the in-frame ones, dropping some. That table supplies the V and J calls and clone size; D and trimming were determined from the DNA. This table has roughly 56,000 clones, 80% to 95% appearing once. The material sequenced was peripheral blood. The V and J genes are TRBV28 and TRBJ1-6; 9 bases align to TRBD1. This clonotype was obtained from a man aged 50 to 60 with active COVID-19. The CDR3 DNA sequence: TGTGCCAGCAGAGGACAGGGGCAAAATTCACCCCTCCACTTT. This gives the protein CASRGQGQNSPLHF. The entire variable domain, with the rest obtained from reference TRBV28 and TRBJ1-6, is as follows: DVKVTQSSRYLVKRTGEKVFLECVQDMDHENMFWYRQDPGLGLRLIYFSYDVKMKEKGDIPEGYSVSREKKERFSLILESASTNQTSMYLCASRGQGQNSPLHFGNGTRLTVT.